This T cell receptor (beta chain) is drawn from a study of cytomegalovirus exposure and HLA in healthy donors (TCRdb year 2017). Broadly, across the study: According to an earlier analysis of a few hundred of the donors, about 190 million T cells yielded 120 million or so unique TCR beta sequences and about 300 Gb of sequence data. Approximately 310 gigabases of sequencing data and around 85 million unique TCR sequences made up an early release that covered around 640 HLA-typed donors. Among the approximately 400 genotyped donors, approximately 77% belonged to the genetic ancestry cluster associated with self-reported Caucasian donors. The study was designed to test whether signatures of past pathogen exposure could be identified by cataloging public T cell receptors. The study used immunosequencing to profile the T cell repertoires of hundreds of subjects and linked those repertoires to cytomegalovirus serostatus. A separate validation cohort of approximately 130 different subjects was used in addition to the 666-subject first cohort. To predict cytomegalovirus infection status, the study brought together high-throughput TCR immunosequencing, statistical association of individual TCRs with disease status, and machine learning. A later analysis re-examined previously published TCR beta repertoires from about 670 donors and added high-resolution HLA genotyping to investigate patterns of TCR occurrence. In the later analysis, no new phenotypic data were used to find candidate immune exposures; instead, reliance was placed on TCR beta sequences and their occurrence across donors. An earlier analysis of several hundred of the donors applied high-throughput TCR beta sequencing to assess whether each TCR beta V gene segment acted as functional or pseudogenic. Alongside the repertoire data, information on donor age, sex, ethnicity and CMV serostatus was compiled. A later genetic analysis used genome-wide SNP genotypes for about 65% of the roughly 700 donors, treating that subset as a discovery cohort. All discovery cohort repertoires had been generated on a single sequencing platform. Both class I and class II loci were covered by HLA typing, at four-digit resolution. The number of typed donors differed by locus: 629-630 for A, B, C, DRB1 and DQB1; 522 for DQA1; some 590 for DPA1; and 450 to 480 for DPB1. A few DR-DQ haplotypes were treated as single units for association and clustering because of strong linkage in the cohort. Among about 400 genotyped donors of the cohort, an average of around 250,000 unique TCR beta nucleotide sequences was sequenced per donor, of which about 20% were non-productive. Broader findings and caveats from the paper: The study gave a list of about 170 TCR beta chains associated with cytomegalovirus. A later analysis reported that several top co-occurrence clusters appeared linked to parvovirus B19, influenza, CMV and Epstein-Barr virus. In a later analysis, the rate of TCR association differed among HLA loci, with DRB1 alleles having the most associated TCRs and HLA-C alleles having the fewest. Because counts were too low, roughly 18 rarely observed V segments, including chromosome 9 orphons, were left out of the earlier analysis of 500 to 750 of the donors. Most TCR sequences were observed very rarely across donors, whereas some public TCRs were present in many individuals. Specific HLA alleles were associated with 15,000 to 20,000 TCR beta sequences at a false discovery rate of 0.05 in a later analysis. Because HLA typing was missing for some donors at each locus, association tests included only the typed subset. A further reported finding was that TCR beta sequences accurately predicted the HLA-A and HLA-B alleles for most subjects in the first cohort. In an earlier analysis of about 600 of the donors, most TCR beta V segments appeared in productive rearrangements about 90% or about 30% of the time, broadly matching IMGT annotations. Compared with the approximately 670-donor mean, donors in an Asian-associated ancestry cluster had fewer N-insertions in productive TCRs, according to a later genetic analysis. Correlated functional status among segregating V segments might be attributable to linkage disequilibrium, but an unknown experimental factor could not be ruled out. The authors suggested that the approach could potentially be generalized to other disease states and immunological phenotypes. The presence/absence analyses assumed that sequencing depth was roughly uniform across donors, and that assumption may not be true. When HLA alleles, especially DR and DQ, strongly co-occurred, TCR associations were difficult to assign to individual alleles. Immune exposure information for the cohort was limited to CMV serostatus. Cytomegalovirus status was reported to be diagnosed by the classifier with high specificity and sensitivity in both the original and validation cohorts. The sequencing pipeline was judged likely to have produced a cluster of highly shared sequence variants as a technical artifact. V-gene and J-gene trimming of TCR beta chains was associated with a missense DCLRE1C variant in a later genetic analysis, and the association was replicated in an independent cohort. The cohort was sequenced for TCR beta chains only, and without alpha or paired-chain data the features that could be detected were limited. Some IMGT-functional V segments, including TRBV6-2 and TRBV6-3, could not be distinguished by the 87-base-pair reads and were therefore excluded. A later analysis found that most CMV-associated TCR beta chains appeared HLA-restricted, with HLA associations seemingly driven largely by CMV exposure. A later analysis found that HLA-associated TCR beta chains were more clonally expanded and had lower generation probabilities than equally common non-associated chains. In vitro tests confirmed that a few of the cytomegalovirus-associated TCR beta chains recognize cytomegalovirus antigens.

The cohort consisted of approximately 690 healthy bone marrow donors. At the time of sampling, every cohort member was nominally healthy, though immune exposures that went unrecorded were likely present. The donor tested CMV seropositive and was one of the 289 seropositive cohort members. A peripheral blood sample was provided by each donor, and peripheral blood mononuclear cells were used for TCR beta sequencing. The Qiagen DNeasy Blood Extraction Kit was used to extract genomic DNA from the blood cell samples. The library was produced with the immunoSEQ multiplex PCR assay. A mixture of 60 forward primers for TCR Vbeta segments and 13 reverse primers for TCR Jbeta segments was used in the multiplex PCR. The CDR3 region of rearranged TCR beta genes was amplified from genomic DNA with a multiplex PCR assay. Amplified TCR beta libraries were sequenced as 87-base-pair reads on the Illumina HiSeq System. The original pipeline was this. A later analysis tallied roughly 80 million unique TCR beta chains across the 666 repertoires, and approximately 11 million of those chains were shared by two or more donors. A nearest-neighbor algorithm error-corrected the raw reads and collapsed the reads into unique sequences, merging closely related sequences to remove PCR and sequencing errors. To assign V, D and J gene segments, CDR3 sequences were aligned to IMGT reference sequences. For a sequence to be retained, a match of at least six nucleotides was required to both a V gene segment and a J gene segment. Rearrangements were classified as productive when the CDR3 lacked stop codons and remained in frame with V and J, and all other rearrangements were classified as non-productive. CDR3 was defined by IMGT convention, running from the second conserved V-encoded cysteine to the conserved J-encoded phenylalanine. The earlier analysis of 587 of the donors excluded sequences that lacked an unambiguous match to a single V gene segment. An earlier analysis of just under 600 of the donors called V segments functional above 56.7% productive rearrangements and segregating when the between-donor standard deviation exceeded 5%. A statistical classification framework was built to diagnose cytomegalovirus status from the catalog of TCR beta chain sequences. In a later analysis, TCR nucleotide sequences were compared against IMGT/GENE-DB human TR gene sequences so that V and J genes could be assigned. The TCRdist pipeline was used in a later analysis to assign CDR3 sequences and most-parsimonious VDJ recombination scenarios. In a later analysis, each TCR beta chain was defined by its CDR3 amino acid sequence together with its V-gene family, and reads lacking a unique V-gene family were excluded. As a way to deal with suspected cross-contamination and a sequencing artifact, a later analysis dropped roughly 620 nucleotide sequences that were highly shared and had low generation probability. For each public chain, a later analysis derived a clonal expansion index from normalized ranks of inferred template counts within each repertoire. A later analysis computed generation probabilities with a VDJ recombination model fitted to out-of-frame rearrangements, and checked the results against IGoR. In a later analysis, TCR-TCR, TCR-HLA and TCR-CMV co-occurrence was scored with hypergeometric tests, and a repertoire-size bias correction was applied to TCR pairs. False discovery rates were estimated in a later analysis by permuting HLA or CMV assignments 20 times. In a later analysis, co-occurring TCRs were grouped using DBSCAN, and TCRdist sequence similarity was added for clustering within HLA-allele-positive subsets. Repertoires with fewer than 30,000 or more than 120,000 public chains, plus five repertoires with anomalous nucleotide sharing, were excluded from co-occurrence clustering. TCRdb took over this immuneACCESS table, retaining in-frame rearrangements with V and J assigned. Such tables are incomplete; in checked studies, under half of the missing clones stem from an unresolved V gene, and the remainder is unexplained. D and trimming were read from the DNA, whereas the V and J calls and clone size are those reported in that table. The sample records 200,000 to 250,000 clones, roughly 80% of which are singletons. Of the sample, 4.5% to 6% falls within the top ten clones.

CDR1 and CDR2 are drawn from the germline V gene: MNHEY, SVGAGI. V is trimmed back by 2 bases and J by 6 bases, and the junction contains 0 bases that no gene match accounts for. Measured from the cysteine to the phenylalanine, the CDR3 is 14 residues long. This entry keeps only the CDR3 DNA: 42 bases, framed from base 1. Turning to this clone: No antigen is known for it. No per-base quality is available; no much larger clone lies one base away.

Recombination linked TRBV6-5 to TRBJ2-1, and 11 junctional nucleotides match TRBD2. Source material: PBMCs. The sequence came from a woman aged 40 to 55 in good health and CMV-seropositive. The bases are TGTGCCAGCAGTTACACTAGCGGGGGCAATGAGCAGTTCTTC. Its translation reads: CASSYTSGGNEQFF.